Below, one TCR beta chain is given with its context. This clone was observed a single time. Which antigen it targets is not known. Base quality data are lacking; no much larger clone is found one base away. Compared with germline, V lacks 2 bases and J lacks 0 bases; bases without a gene match: 4. CDR1 and CDR2 are read off the germline V gene (reference sequence) as WNHNN and SYGVQD. Including cysteine and phenylalanine, the CDR3 has 16 amino acids. This entry keeps only the CDR3 DNA: 48 bases, framed from base 1. These data are taken from a study of OX40 agonist ivuxolimab in advanced cancers. Some background on the complete study: Ivuxolimab was a fully human IgG2 agonistic monoclonal antibody targeting the costimulatory receptor OX40 (CD134). Intravenous ivuxolimab was administered to patients every 2 weeks at six dose levels: 0.01, 0.1, 0.3, 1.5, 3 and 10 mg/kg. Among the 50 to 55 dose-escalation patients, 19 had hepatocellular carcinoma, about 15 melanoma, 9 renal cell carcinoma and 9 head and neck cancer. A male proportion of roughly 80% and a mean age of approximately 58 years, ranging from roughly 23 to 80, were recorded for the dose-escalation cohort. Prior anti-PD-1, anti-PD-L1 or anti-CTLA-4 therapy was permitted, and checkpoint inhibitors had been received by about two fifths of dose-escalation patients. Partial responses occurred in three dose-escalation patients, of whom one had hepatocellular carcinoma and two had cutaneous melanoma. The point of sequencing TCRbeta in the periphery was to test whether ivuxolimab changed TCR sequence diversity and drove clonal T-cell expansion. The paper describes the monotherapy dose-escalation part (N = 52 patients) of the phase I trial of ivuxolimab. Findings and caveats that apply to the study as a whole: In the 0.1-3.0 mg/kg groups, partial responders had among the lowest normalized peripheral clonal expansion, particularly in CD8+ T cells. At doses of 0.1 to 3.0 mg/kg, clonal expansion of both CD4+ and CD8+ T cells in blood was seen between baseline and week 6. Low levels of normalized T-cell clonal expansion were also seen in some nonresponding patients. After ivuxolimab, CD8+ T cells had more expanded clones than CD4+ T cells on average. Antigen specificity was not determined for the clonally expanded peripheral T cells.

Patients with autoimmune disease history or receiving systemic immunosuppression were excluded from the trial. Peripheral blood for TCR sequencing was collected from all dose cohorts at baseline, on cycle 4 day 1, and on cycle 7 day 1. The samples were taken from a phase I, first-in-human, multicenter, open-label dose-escalation trial of ivuxolimab. Adults with locally advanced or metastatic melanoma, renal cell carcinoma, hepatocellular carcinoma or head and neck squamous cell carcinoma were enrolled in the trial. CD4+ and CD8+ T cells were sorted separately from peripheral blood before TCR sequencing. To sequence the TCRbeta CDR3 region, genomic DNA was isolated from the sorted cells. TCRbeta CDR3 regions were sequenced using the immunoSEQ Assay. TCRdb mirrors the immuneACCESS table, restricted to in-frame sequences. Some clones are absent from its copies; in checked studies, under half trace to an unresolved V gene, and the reason for the others is unknown. Recorded for this sample are some 94,000 clones; approximately 95% of them occurred a single time. Together, the top ten hold 2% to 2.5% of the sample.

The clonotype was recovered from an adult with an advanced solid tumor such as melanoma, head and neck, liver or kidney cancer. The sequence links TRBV10-1 to TRBJ2-1, with 7 bases matching TRBD2. The material was CD4+ or CD8+ T cells sorted from blood, obtained in a trial of the OX40 agonist ivuxolimab. The CDR3 corresponds to CASSEGRGSSYNEQFF. The sequenced DNA is TGCGCCAGCAGTGAGGGGCGGGGGAGCTCCTACAATGAGCAGTTCTTC.